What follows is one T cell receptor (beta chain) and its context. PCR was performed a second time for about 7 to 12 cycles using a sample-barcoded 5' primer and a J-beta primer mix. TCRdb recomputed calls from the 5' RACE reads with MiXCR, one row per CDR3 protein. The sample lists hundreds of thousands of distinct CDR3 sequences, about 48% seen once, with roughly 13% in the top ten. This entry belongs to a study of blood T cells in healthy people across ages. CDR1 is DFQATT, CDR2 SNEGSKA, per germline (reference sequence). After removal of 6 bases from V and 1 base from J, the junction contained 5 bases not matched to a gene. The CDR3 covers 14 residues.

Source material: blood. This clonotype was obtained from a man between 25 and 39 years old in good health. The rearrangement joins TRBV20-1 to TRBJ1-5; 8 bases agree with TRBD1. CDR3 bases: TGCAGTGCCTCTTACAGGGGGAGCAATCAGCCCCAGCATTTT. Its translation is CSASYRGSNQPQHF.